This T cell receptor (beta chain) was captured in a study of T cell responses to AZD1222 COVID-19 vaccine. General study points: White British donors predominated, females outnumbered males, and clonal diversity was possibly underestimated.

Here immunoSEQ multiplex PCR was the method, and the copy in TCRdb shows in-frame clones only, minus some. The sample consists of about 130,000 clones, over 85% of them appearing once. Germline-derived CDR1 and CDR2 are SGHKS and YYEKEE (reference sequence). V was clipped by 1 base and J by 2 bases, with 20 bases between them. There are 18 residues in the CDR3. Details on this clone: Its specificity is unknown.

Sample: peripheral blood, taken 28 days after the second AZD1222 dose. The rearrangement joins TRBV5-5 to TRBJ2-3, with D possibly TRBD2 on 6 matching bases. The source of this sequence is an adult who received the AZD1222 COVID-19 vaccine. The DNA for the CDR3 is TGTGCCAGCAGCTTGATGTTCACAGGCCGGGGGTTCACAGATACGCAGTATTTT. Translated, it gives CASSLMFTGRGFTDTQYF.